Included here is one T cell receptor beta chain sequence, with context. Its cognate antigen is unknown. The data originate from a study of graft-versus-host responses after intestinal transplantation. TCRdb's copy holds only in-frame clones and misses some; the assay was immunoSEQ multiplex PCR. The table includes roughly 93,000 clones, 80% to 95% detected once. CDR1 is MGHRA, CDR2 YSYEKL, per germline. The CDR3 sequence is 15 residues long. After removal of 0 bases from V and 4 bases from J, the junction contained 5 bases not matched to a gene. The J gene is TRBJ1-2, the V gene TRBV4-1, with 7 bases identical to TRBD1. The source is a human donor who was the organ donor for an intestinal transplant. The sample in question was unstimulated CD8+ T cells sorted from spleen or lymph node cells, obtained before transplant. CDR3 protein: CASSQERQGGYGYTF. For the CDR3, the DNA is TGCGCCAGCAGCCAAGAAAGGCAGGGGGGCTATGGCTACACCTTC.